This T cell receptor beta chain appears in the sequencing data of a study of STAT5B mutations in CD4+ large granular lymphocyte leukemia. Across the whole study: Among healthy controls, a particular HLA allele went with more CDR3 'QG' motifs.

This CDR3 has 10 residues. CDR1 and CDR2 (germline): GTSNPN, SVGIG (reference sequence). V gave up 5 bases and J gave up 3 bases, with 3 bases separating them. Overall study results and limits: TRBV06-family usage was enriched in top patient clones (8/27) versus controls (2/35).

As regards this clone: Its antigen is currently unknown.

Sequencing was at survey level. Profiled with immunoSEQ multiplex PCR; TCRdb holds only in-frame clones, not every one. The table lists tens of thousands of clones, around 84% of them singletons. Material: CD4+ T cells from blood buffy coats. The sequence was collected from a human donor in good health. This rearrangement joins TRBV30 to TRBJ2-3; D remains ambiguous. The CDR3 loop reads CAWGTDTQYF. DNA for the CDR3: TGTGCCTGGGGAACAGATACGCAGTATTTT.